The 26 T cell receptor beta chains given below trace back to one sample, sequenced in a study of vaccination effects on CD4 cells after COVID-19. These receptors' targets are unknown. CD4+ T cells specific for antigen were expanded with viral peptide pools by the ViraFEST assay before sequencing. CD4+ T cell isolation took place after 10 days of culture. Two doses of either BNT162b2 or mRNA-1273 were given to each participant. Measured with immunoSEQ multiplex PCR; TCRdb has only the in-frame clones, and not every one. The sample consists of some 30,000 clones, approximately 78% of them appearing once. This specimen consisted of CD4+ T cells from PBMCs cultured with HCoV-NL63 spike peptides, obtained after COVID-19 vaccination. The receptors shown here come from a human donor who received a COVID-19 vaccine. Some clones in this sample may be carry-over from other donors' samples.

This rearrangement joins TRBV18 to TRBJ1-5; 10 nucleotides agree with TRBD1. V lost 3 bases to trimming and J lost 6 bases; unmatched junction nucleotides: 8. This CDR3 contains 16 residues. Germline loops: CDR1 KGHSH, CDR2 LQKENI. The DNA for the CDR3 is TGTGCCAGCTCACCCCCCCCGGGACAGGGGACTCAGCCCCAGCATTTT. Translation: CASSPPPGQGTQPQHF.

The rearrangement links TRBV9 to TRBJ2-2, with 8 positions matching TRBD2. CDR3 length equals 19 residues. Germline CDR1 is SGDLS and CDR2 is YYNGEE. Unmatched junction bases numbered 10, after V lost 0 bases and J lost 0 bases. CDR3 DNA: TGTGCCAGCAGCGTAGAGGGTGGCGGGGGGACGACGAACACCGGGGAGCTGTTTTTT. This sequence encodes CASSVEGGGGTTNTGELFF.

The rearrangement uses TRBV19 and TRBJ1-5; tentatively, D is TRBD1 (6 bases). Germline V lookup: CDR1 LNHDA, CDR2 SQIVND (reference sequence). The V and J ends lost 5 bases and 0 bases respectively, with 20 bases between them. CDR3 size: 18 residues. This CDR3 reads CASSDDRITSYSNQPQHF. CDR3 sequence (DNA): TGTGCCAGTAGTGATGACAGGATTACCTCCTATAGCAATCAGCCCCAGCATTTT.

V gene TRBV18 combines with J gene TRBJ2-7, with 8 bases aligning to TRBD1. The ends lost 6 bases at V and 6 bases at J; junction bases unmatched: 4. The CDR3 sequence is 12 residues long. The germline CDR1 and CDR2 sequences are KGHSH and LQKENI. Here the CDR3 reads CASSPGQGEQYV. The CDR3 region has the DNA TGTGCCAGCTCCCCCGGACAGGGCGAGCAGTACGTC.

The CDR3 DNA is TGTGCCAGCAGCTTATCGGGCGCCGGACCCTATGGCTACACCTTC. It is translated as CASSLSGAGPYGYTF. The chain is built from TRBV11-2 and TRBJ1-2, with no clear D. V gave up 2 bases and J gave up 4 bases, with 14 bases separating them. Germline CDR1 SGHAT, CDR2 FQNNGV. The CDR3 contains 15 residues.

The rearrangement uses TRBV25-1 and TRBJ2-3, with D unclear. V lost 3 bases and J lost 1, with 8 bases in between. The length of the CDR3 is 14 residues. Germline loops: CDR1 MGHDK, CDR2 SYGVNS. The CDR3 spells CASSDPQGTDTQYF. The DNA of the CDR3 is TGTGCCAGCAGTGATCCGCAGGGCACAGATACGCAGTATTTT.

In this sample, this clone turned up a few times. The chain links TRBV24-1 to TRBJ2-5, with TRBD1 as a possible D gene (7 bases). Germline V gives CDR1 KGHDR, CDR2 SFDVKD. This CDR3 comprises 16 residues. The germline V and J ends were trimmed by 3 bases and 2 bases, with 15 bases remaining between them. This CDR3 reads CATSDGQGGSQETQYF. The CDR3 region has the DNA TGTGCCACCAGTGATGGCCAGGGGGGTAGTCAAGAGACCCAGTACTTC.

This clone was observed once. This rearrangement joins TRBV7-9 to TRBJ2-5; D call uncertain. The V and J ends lost 5 bases and 8 bases respectively, with 9 bases between them. This CDR3 has 11 amino acids. Germline CDR1 reads SEHNR; CDR2 reads FQNEAQ (reference sequence). CDR3 bases: TGTGCCAGCAGCCCGGATGCCACCCAGTACTTC. This gives the protein CASSPDATQYF.

The chain uses TRBV30 and TRBJ1-2; D unresolved. The CDR3 covers 12 residues. The germline gives CDR1 GTSNPN, CDR2 SVGIG (reference sequence). V gave up 3 bases and J gave up 0 bases, with 5 bases separating them. CDR3 coding DNA: TGTGCCTGGAGATCAGCTAACTATGGCTACACCTTC. It specifies CAWRSANYGYTF.

The chain is built from TRBV5-5 and TRBJ2-6; D ambiguous. V was cut by 4 bases and J by 0 bases, with 11 bases left in between. This CDR3 contains 16 residues. Per the germline V gene, CDR1 is SGHKS and CDR2 is YYEKEE (reference sequence). The CDR3 sequence: CASSKNINSGANVLTF. The CDR3 nucleotides read TGTGCCAGCAGCAAAAACATCAACTCTGGGGCCAACGTCCTGACTTTC.

This chain connects TRBV6-2 or TRBV6-3 to TRBJ2-7; 10 bases are shared with TRBD1. The CDR3 covers 16 residues. Germline trimming cut 2 bases from V and 1 base from J; bases unmatched to any gene: 5. The V gene's germline CDR1 is MNHEY and CDR2 SVGEGT. This chain's CDR3 is CASSYGKGQGSYEQYV. The CDR3, as DNA: TGTGCCAGCAGTTACGGTAAGGGACAGGGGTCCTACGAGCAGTACGTC.

The chain employs TRBV5-4 and TRBJ2-1; 16 bases match TRBD2. Germline CDR1 is SGHNT and CDR2 is YYREEE (reference sequence). After removal of 4 bases from V and 10 bases from J, the junction contained 8 bases not matched to a gene. This CDR3 spans 16 amino acids. The CDR3 nucleotides read TGTGCCAGCAGCGCCGGGACTAGCGGGGGGGCGGGCGAGCAGTTCTTC. Translated: CASSAGTSGGAGEQFF.

The chain has TRBV5-1 and TRBJ2-5; the D call may be TRBD1 or TRBD2 (6 bases each). The CDR3 totals 14 residues. Germline assignment: CDR1 SGHRS and CDR2 YFSETQ. Trimming took 1 base from V and 2 from J, leaving 9 bases between them. CDR3: CASSLTGRQETQYF. Written as DNA, the CDR3 is TGCGCCAGCAGCTTGACAGGGAGGCAAGAGACCCAGTACTTC.

This rearrangement joins TRBV27 to TRBJ2-2; D is perhaps TRBD1 (5 bases). V lost 6 bases to trimming and J lost 5 bases, with 13 bases between them. This CDR3 is 14 amino acids long. Germline loops: CDR1 MNHEY, CDR2 SMNVEV (reference sequence). CDR3 sequence (DNA): TGTGCCAGCAGGGGGTCAGGGCGAACCGGGGAGCTGTTTTTT. This translates into CASRGSGRTGELFF.

The chain combines TRBV2 with TRBJ1-4, with 7 bases identical to TRBD1. In germline, CDR1 is SNHLY, CDR2 FYNNEI. The CDR3 covers 13 residues. In DNA form, the CDR3 reads TGTGCTGCCCGGGGGGACAGCAATGAAAAACTGTTTTTT. Its protein is CAARGDSNEKLFF.

V is TRBV5-1 and J is TRBJ2-3; 7 bases line up with TRBD2. This CDR3 region has 15 residues. V shed 0 bases, J shed 6 bases, and the junction held 7 bases outside the gene matches. Germline V gene sequence: CDR1 SGHRS, CDR2 YFSETQ. The DNA for the CDR3 is TGCGCCAGCAGCTTGGCCAGCGGGGTCCAGGATACGCAGTATTTT. This encodes CASSLASGVQDTQYF.

The chain has TRBV30 and TRBJ1-2; D perhaps matches TRBD1 (5 bases). CDR1 and CDR2 from the germline V gene are GTSNPN and SVGIG (reference sequence). The length of the CDR3 is 14 residues. The ends were cut back, 2 bases at V and 8 bases at J, with 18 bases in the middle. The DNA of the CDR3 is TGTGCCTGGAGTCGCGCCGGACCAAAGGGGGGCTACACCTTC. Translating gives CAWSRAGPKGGYTF.

This clone was observed once. This chain links TRBV5-1 with TRBJ2-1; TRBD1 matches at 7 bases. The germline gives CDR1 SGHRS, CDR2 YFSETQ. CDR3 size: 13 residues. With 0 bases clipped from V and 8 bases from J, the junction kept 2 bases outside the gene matches. The CDR3 DNA follows: TGCGCCAGCAGCTTGGACAGGGGCGATGAGCAGTTCTTC. Translation gives CASSLDRGDEQFF.

V gene TRBV15 combines with J gene TRBJ2-6; maybe TRBD2 (6 bases). The CDR3 runs to 18 residues. The V gene lost 0 bases and the J gene lost 2 bases, with 14 bases spanning the gap. Germline values: CDR1 LNHNV, CDR2 YYDKDF (reference sequence). In DNA form, the CDR3 reads TGTGCCACCAGCAGAGATCTTACGGGGGTGGCTGGGGCCAACGTCCTGACTTTC. Its protein is CATSRDLTGVAGANVLTF.

The chain employs TRBV19 and TRBJ2-5, with 11 bases fitting TRBD2. With V trimmed by 6 bases and J by 1 base, 10 bases remained unmatched. Per germline, CDR1 LNHDA and CDR2 SQIVND (reference sequence). This CDR3 has 17 amino acids. CDR3 nucleotide sequence: TGTGCCAGTAGCAAACTAGCGGGGGTTACTCTCCAAGAGACCCAGTACTTC. Protein: CASSKLAGVTLQETQYF. Full variable domain (outside the CDR3, taken from reference TRBV19 and TRBJ2-5): DGGITQSPKYLFRKEGQNVTLSCEQNLNHDAMYWYRQDPGQGLRLIYYSQIVNDFQKGDIAEGYSVSREKKESFPLTVTSAQKNPTAFYLCASSKLAGVTLQETQYFGPGTRLLVL.

J is TRBJ1-2 and V is TRBV19, with 7 bases lining up with TRBD1. This CDR3 contains 17 residues. The V segment lost 1 base and the J segment 3 bases; nucleotides outside the gene matches: 11. CDR1 is LNHDA and CDR2 is SQIVND in the germline V gene (reference sequence). CDR3 residues: CASSIGGTVSSYYGYTF. CDR3 nucleotide sequence: TGTGCCAGTAGTATAGGGGGGACAGTGTCATCCTACTATGGCTACACCTTC.

The DNA of the CDR3 is TGTGCCAGCAGAGGGGGGGCGTACACCGGGGAGCTGTTTTTT. This gives the protein CASRGGAYTGELFF. V usage is TRBV7-3 and J usage is TRBJ2-2; TRBD2 might be the D (7 bases). In germline, CDR1 is SGHTA, CDR2 FQGTGA. This CDR3 region has 14 residues. V was clipped by 6 bases and J by 3 bases, with 11 bases between them.

The V gene is TRBV5-6, the J gene TRBJ2-7; D is possibly TRBD2 (5 bases). Trimming removed 2 bases from V and 6 bases from J, with 12 bases in between. The germline V gene encodes CDR1 SGHDT and CDR2 YYEEEE. There are 13 residues in the CDR3. CDR3 protein: CASSLGGSAEQYV. Here the CDR3 DNA reads TGTGCCAGCAGCTTAGGTGGGAGCGCCGAGCAGTACGTC.

V is TRBV7-2 and J is TRBJ1-1, with D possibly being TRBD1 (5 bases). V was pared by 0 bases and J by 0 bases, with 8 bases between. The germline V gene has CDR1 SGHTA and CDR2 FQGNSA. CDR3 length: 15 amino acids. The CDR3 nucleotides are TGTGCCAGCAGCTTAGCATTGGGGGTGAACACTGAAGCTTTCTTT. Translating it yields CASSLALGVNTEAFF.

In this sample, this clone turned up a few times. This sequence joins TRBV6-6 and TRBJ2-2; 9 bases are a match to TRBD1. The CDR3 extends over 16 amino acids. The germline gives CDR1 MNHNY, CDR2 SVGAGI (reference sequence). After removal of 5 bases from V and 3 bases from J, the junction contained 7 bases not matched to a gene. CDR3 nucleotide sequence: TGTGCCAGCAGTCTAAACAGGGGGCGATACACCGGGGAGCTGTTTTTT. Protein sequence: CASSLNRGRYTGELFF.

The CDR3 nucleotides read TGCAGCGTTGATGGGACTAGCGGGCAAGAGACCCAGTACTTC. Translating gives CSVDGTSGQETQYF. This chain joins TRBV29-1 and TRBJ2-5; 12 bases map to TRBD2. The V segment lost 3 bases and the J segment 2 bases; nucleotides outside the gene matches: 1. The CDR3 is 14 residues long. The germline V gene has CDR1 SQVTM and CDR2 ANQGSEA.